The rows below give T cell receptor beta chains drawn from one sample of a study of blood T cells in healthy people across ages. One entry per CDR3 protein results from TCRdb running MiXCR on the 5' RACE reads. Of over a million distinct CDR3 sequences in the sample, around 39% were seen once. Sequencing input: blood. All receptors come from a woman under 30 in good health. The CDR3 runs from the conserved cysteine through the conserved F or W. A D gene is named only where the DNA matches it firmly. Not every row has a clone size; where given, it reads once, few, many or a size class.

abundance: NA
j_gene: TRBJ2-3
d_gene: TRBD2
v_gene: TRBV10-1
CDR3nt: TGCGCCAGCAGTGAGTCCCGCGGGGGGACCACAGATACGCAGTATTTT
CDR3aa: CASSESRGGTTDTQYF

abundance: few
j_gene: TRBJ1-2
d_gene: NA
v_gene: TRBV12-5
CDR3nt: TGTGCTAGTGGTTTTAAGGGAACCTCCTATGGCTACACCTTC
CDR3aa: CASGFKGTSYGYTF

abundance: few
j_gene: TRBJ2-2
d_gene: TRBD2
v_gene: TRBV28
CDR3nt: TGTGCCAGCAGGCGTTCTTTAGCGGGGGCGGGCACCGGGGAGCTGTTTTTT
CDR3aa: CASRRSLAGAGTGELFF

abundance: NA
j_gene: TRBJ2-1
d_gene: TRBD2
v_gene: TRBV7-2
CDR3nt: TGTGCCAGCAGCGCGCCAGGGGGGACTAGCGGGAGGGCCTACAATGAGCAGTTCTTC
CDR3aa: CASSAPGGTSGRAYNEQFF

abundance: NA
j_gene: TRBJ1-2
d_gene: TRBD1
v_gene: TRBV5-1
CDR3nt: TGCGCCAGCAGCTTGGGCAGGGGGATAGCTAACTATGGCTACACCTTC
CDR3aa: CASSLGRGIANYGYTF

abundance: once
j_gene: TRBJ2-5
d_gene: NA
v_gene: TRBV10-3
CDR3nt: TGTGCCATCAGTGCCCGGGAAGAGGAGACCCAGTACTTC
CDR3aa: CAISAREEETQYF

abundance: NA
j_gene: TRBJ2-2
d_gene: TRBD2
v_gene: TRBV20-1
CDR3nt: TGCAGTGCTTTAGCGGGAGGGGGGAACGGGGAGCTGTTTTTT
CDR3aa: CSALAGGGNGELFF

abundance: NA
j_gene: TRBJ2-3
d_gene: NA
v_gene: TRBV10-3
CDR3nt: TGTGCCATCAACGCGCCCGGGGTAGGGGGGGGAACAGATACGCAGTATTTT
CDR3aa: CAINAPGVGGGTDTQYF

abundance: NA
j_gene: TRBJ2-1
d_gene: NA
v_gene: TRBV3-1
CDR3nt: TGTGCCACGGGTCTGGGGGGTGGCGAGCAGTTCTTC
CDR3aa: CATGLGGGEQFF

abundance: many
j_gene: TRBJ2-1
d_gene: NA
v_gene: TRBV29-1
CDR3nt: TGCAGCGTTGCCCATACGACCTACAATGAGCAGTTCTTC
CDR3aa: CSVAHTTYNEQFF

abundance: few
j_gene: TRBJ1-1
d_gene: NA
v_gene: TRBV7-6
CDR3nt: TGTGCCAGCAGTCGACAAAATAGTAACTCTGAAGCTTTCTTT
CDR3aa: CASSRQNSNSEAFF

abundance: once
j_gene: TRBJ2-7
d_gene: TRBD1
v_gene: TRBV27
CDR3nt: TGTGCCAGCAGTGGACAGGACTCGGGCTACGAGCAGTACTTC
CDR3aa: CASSGQDSGYEQYF

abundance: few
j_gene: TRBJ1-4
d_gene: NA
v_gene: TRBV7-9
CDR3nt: TGTGCCAGCACCTTAACGGGGGCCAATGAAAAACTGTTTTTT
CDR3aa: CASTLTGANEKLFF

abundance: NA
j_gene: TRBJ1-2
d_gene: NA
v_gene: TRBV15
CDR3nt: TGTGCCACCAGCAGAGGTTCAGAAGGGTCTTGTGGCTACACCTTC
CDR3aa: CATSRGSEGSCGYTF

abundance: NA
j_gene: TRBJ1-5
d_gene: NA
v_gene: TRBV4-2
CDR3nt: TGTGCCAGCAGCCAAGATATCCTCAGGACAGCGAGCAATCAGCCCCAGCATTTT
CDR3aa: CASSQDILRTASNQPQHF

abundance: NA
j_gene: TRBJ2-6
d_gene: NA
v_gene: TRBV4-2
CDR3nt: TGTGCCAGCAGCCAAGGTGGGGACGTCCTGACTTTC
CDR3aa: CASSQGGDVLTF

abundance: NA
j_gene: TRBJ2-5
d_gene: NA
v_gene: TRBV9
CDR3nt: TGTGCCAACTATCGAAGGGGTGGGGGGACAGAAGAGACCCAGTACTTC
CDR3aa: CANYRRGGGTEETQYF

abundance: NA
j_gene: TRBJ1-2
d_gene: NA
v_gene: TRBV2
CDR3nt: TGTGCCAGCTCGGGTTCGTTTCGTGATCCAAACTATGGCTACACCTTC
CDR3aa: CASSGSFRDPNYGYTF

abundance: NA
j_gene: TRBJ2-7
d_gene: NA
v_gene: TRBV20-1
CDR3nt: TGCGGCACGGACGGTCCCCTCTCCTACGAGCAGTACTTC
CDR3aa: CGTDGPLSYEQYF

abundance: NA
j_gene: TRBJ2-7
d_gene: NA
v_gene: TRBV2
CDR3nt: TGTGCCAGCACCTTAAGTGAGCTAGCAGGCAATGAGCAGTACTTC
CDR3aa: CASTLSELAGNEQYF

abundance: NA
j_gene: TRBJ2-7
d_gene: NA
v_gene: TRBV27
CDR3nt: TGTGCCAGCAGGGCGGCTCGGAGCTCCTACGAGCAGTACTTC
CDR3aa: CASRAARSSYEQYF

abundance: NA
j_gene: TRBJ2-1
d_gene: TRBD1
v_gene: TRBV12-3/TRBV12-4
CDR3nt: TGTGCCAGCAGCACCGGCCCGGGACAGGGGACCAATGAGCAGTTCTTC
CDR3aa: CASSTGPGQGTNEQFF

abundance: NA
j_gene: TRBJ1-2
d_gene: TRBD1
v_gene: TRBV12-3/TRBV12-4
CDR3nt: TGTGCCAGCAGTCCTTCCCGACAGGGTGGTGGCTACACCTTC
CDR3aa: CASSPSRQGGGYTF

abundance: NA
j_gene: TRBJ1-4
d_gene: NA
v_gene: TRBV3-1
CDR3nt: TGTGCCAGCAGCTCCCCGTGGGGGGCAGGAAAACTGTTTTTT
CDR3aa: CASSSPWGAGKLFF

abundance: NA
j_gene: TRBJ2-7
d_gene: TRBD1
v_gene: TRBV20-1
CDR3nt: TGCAGTGCGCTAGGTGGGACAGGGGAATACGAGCAGTACTTC
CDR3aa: CSALGGTGEYEQYF

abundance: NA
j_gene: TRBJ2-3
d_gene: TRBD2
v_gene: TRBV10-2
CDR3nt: TGCGCCAGCAGTGAGTGGGCTAGCGGGGGTAGCACAGATACGCAGTATTTT
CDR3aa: CASSEWASGGSTDTQYF

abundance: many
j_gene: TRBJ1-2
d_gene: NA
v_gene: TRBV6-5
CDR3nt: TGTGCCAGCAGTTACTCGGGGGGTTCCCCGGGCAGGGATTGGCCTAACTATGGCTACACCTTC
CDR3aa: CASSYSGGSPGRDWPNYGYTF

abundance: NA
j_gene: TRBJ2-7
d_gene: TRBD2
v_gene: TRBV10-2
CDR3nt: TGCGCCAGCAGTGATATAGCGGGGTCGGGCGAGCAGTACTTC
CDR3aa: CASSDIAGSGEQYF

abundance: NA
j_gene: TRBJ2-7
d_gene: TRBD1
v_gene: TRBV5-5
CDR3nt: TGTGCCAGCAGCCGAGTGGGGCAGGGGGAAGAGCAGTACTTC
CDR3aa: CASSRVGQGEEQYF

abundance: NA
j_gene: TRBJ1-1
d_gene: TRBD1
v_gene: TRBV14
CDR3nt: TGTGCCAGCAGCCAAGGGGAAAATTTCCGGACAGGGAGGACTGAAGCTTTCTTT
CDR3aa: CASSQGENFRTGRTEAFF

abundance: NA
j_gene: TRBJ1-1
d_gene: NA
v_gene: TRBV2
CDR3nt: TGTGCCAGCACGATCCCGACGGAATTGAACACTGAAGCTTTCTTT
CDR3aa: CASTIPTELNTEAFF

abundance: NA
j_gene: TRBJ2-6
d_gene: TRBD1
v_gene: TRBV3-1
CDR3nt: TGTGCCAGCAGCCGGACCCCCGGGACAGGGATCTCTGGGGCCAACGTCCTGACTTTC
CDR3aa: CASSRTPGTGISGANVLTF

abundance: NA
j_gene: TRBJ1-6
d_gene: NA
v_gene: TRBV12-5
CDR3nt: TGTGCTAGTGGTTTCCAGGATGGGCGACCCCTCCACTTT
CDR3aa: CASGFQDGRPLHF

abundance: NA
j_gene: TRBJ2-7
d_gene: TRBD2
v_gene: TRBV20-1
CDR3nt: TGCAGTGCTAGCCAAGCGGGGTGGTATGCCTACGAGCAGTACTTC
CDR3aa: CSASQAGWYAYEQYF

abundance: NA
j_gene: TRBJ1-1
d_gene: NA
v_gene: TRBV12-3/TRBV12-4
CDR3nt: TGTGCCAGCAGTTTGGGGGAAATCACTGAAGCTTTCTTT
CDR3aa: CASSLGEITEAFF

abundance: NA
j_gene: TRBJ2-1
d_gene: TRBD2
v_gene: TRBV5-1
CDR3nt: TGCGCCAGCAGCTTGGGCCCTAGCGGGCAAAGCTCCTACAATGAGCAGTTCTTC
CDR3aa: CASSLGPSGQSSYNEQFF

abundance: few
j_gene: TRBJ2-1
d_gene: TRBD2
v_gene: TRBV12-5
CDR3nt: TGTGCTAGTGGTTCGCCTACTAGCGACCATGAGCAGTTCTTC
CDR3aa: CASGSPTSDHEQFF

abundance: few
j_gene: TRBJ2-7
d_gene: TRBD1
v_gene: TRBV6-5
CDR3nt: TGTGCCAGCAGACCCAGACAGGGGTCCTACGAGCAGTACTTC
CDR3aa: CASRPRQGSYEQYF

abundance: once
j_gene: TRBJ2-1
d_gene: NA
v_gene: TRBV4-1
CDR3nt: TGCGCCAGCAGCCAATCCACGTCCGAGAATGAGCAGTTCTTC
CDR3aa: CASSQSTSENEQFF

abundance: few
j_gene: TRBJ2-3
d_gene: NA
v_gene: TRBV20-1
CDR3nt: TGCAGTGCTAGATATAGTCAGGGGGATACGCAGTATTTT
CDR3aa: CSARYSQGDTQYF